This T cell receptor (beta chain) stems from a study of vaccination effects on CD4 cells after COVID-19. In regard to this clone: Its specificity is unknown.

This table comes from immunoSEQ multiplex PCR, and its TCRdb copy is limited to in-frame clones, with some not included. In the table there are tens of thousands of clones, 80% to 90% of which are singletons. V was trimmed by 3 bases and J by 3 bases, leaving 9 bases between them. This CDR3 contains 15 residues. Germline-derived CDR1 and CDR2 are MDHEN and SYDVKM. With the ViraFEST assay, the study expanded antigen-specific CD4+ T cells using viral peptide pools, then sequenced them. Investigators separated out CD4+ T cells once around nine days of culture had passed. Material: CD4+ T cells from PBMCs cultured with HCoV-229E spike peptides, obtained before COVID-19 vaccination. The receptor's source is a human donor who received a COVID-19 vaccine. The V call is TRBV28, the J call TRBJ2-6; D might be TRBD1 or TRBD2, each matching 5 bases. The CDR3 is CASSFSGGGANVLTF. Here the CDR3 DNA reads TGTGCCAGCAGTTTTAGTGGGGGTGGGGCCAACGTCCTGACTTTC.